Described below is a single T cell receptor beta chain sequence and its context. Its antigen is as yet unknown. This sample is part of a study of cytomegalovirus exposure and HLA in healthy donors. The PCR employed 60 Vbeta primers together with 13 Jbeta primers. In the original processing: Roughly 80 million unique TCR beta chains, around 11 million of them shared, were counted by a later analysis. Data came from immunoSEQ multiplex PCR; TCRdb stores just in-frame clones and leaves some out. V and J calls and clone size are copied from that table; D and trimming were computed from the DNA. Here the sample spans some 130,000 clones, just under 80% being singletons. The CDR3 is made up of 17 amino acids. Germline trimming cut 0 bases from V and 6 bases from J; bases unmatched to any gene: 7. Germline V gene lookup returns CDR1 SGHRS and CDR2 YFSETQ. Overall study findings and caveats: Cytomegalovirus status was reportedly diagnosed by the classifier with high specificity and sensitivity.

What was sequenced was PBMCs. The TCR sequence derives from a woman aged 18-29 years in good health and CMV-seronegative. The chain combines TRBV5-1 with TRBJ2-1; 12 bases fit TRBD2. CDR3 sequence: CASSLAALAGGGNEQFF. The CDR3 DNA sequence: TGCGCCAGCAGCTTGGCCGCCCTAGCGGGAGGGGGCAATGAGCAGTTCTTC.